This T cell receptor beta chain was obtained from a study of T cells expressing NK-cell markers. Looking at the study overall: Out of eight donors sequenced, seven tested HCMV-seropositive and the remaining one seronegative.

5'RACE template switching with UMIs generated TCR beta cDNA. Reprocessing the 5' RACE reads, TCRdb reports a single entry for every CDR3 protein and omits DNA. The sample features some 600,000 distinct CDR3 sequences, with approximately 4% in its top ten. The CDR3 loop spans 13 amino acids. Germline lookup yields CDR1 LNHDA and CDR2 SQIVND (reference sequence). Sequencing was carried out using blood T cells: a sorted CD56 or NKG2C T cell subset, CD4+ or CD8+ T cells, or bulk PBMC T cells (not recorded which). The source is a man between 18 and 35 years old in good health. This chain uses TRBV19 with TRBJ1-2; TCRdb's D call, TRBD1, is unchecked because there is no DNA. CDR3: CASSIDNSGGYTF.